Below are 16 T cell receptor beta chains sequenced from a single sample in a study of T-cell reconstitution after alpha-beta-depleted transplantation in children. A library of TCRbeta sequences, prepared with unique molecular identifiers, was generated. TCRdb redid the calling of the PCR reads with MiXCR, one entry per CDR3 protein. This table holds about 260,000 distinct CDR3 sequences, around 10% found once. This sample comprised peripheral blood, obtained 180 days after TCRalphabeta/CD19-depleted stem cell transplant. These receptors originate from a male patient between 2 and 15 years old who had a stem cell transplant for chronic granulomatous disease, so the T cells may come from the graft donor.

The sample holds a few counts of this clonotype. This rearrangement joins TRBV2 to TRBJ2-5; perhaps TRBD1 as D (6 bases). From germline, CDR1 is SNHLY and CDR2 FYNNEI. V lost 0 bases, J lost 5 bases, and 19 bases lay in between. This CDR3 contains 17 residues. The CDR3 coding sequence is TGTGCCAGCAGTGAAGCGTCGACAGGACCTCCATGGGAGACCCAGTACTTC. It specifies CASSEASTGPPWETQYF.

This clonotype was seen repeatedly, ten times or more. This CDR3 reads CSARAFGESGTGGYEQYF. The CDR3 DNA reads as TGCAGTGCTAGAGCCTTTGGTGAATCCGGGACAGGGGGCTACGAGCAGTACTTC. This chain connects TRBV20-1 to TRBJ2-7; 11 bases align to TRBD1. V was clipped by 1 base and J by 3 bases; unmatched bases: 14. Per the germline V gene, CDR1 is DFQATT and CDR2 is SNEGSKA (reference sequence). The length of the CDR3 is 18 residues.

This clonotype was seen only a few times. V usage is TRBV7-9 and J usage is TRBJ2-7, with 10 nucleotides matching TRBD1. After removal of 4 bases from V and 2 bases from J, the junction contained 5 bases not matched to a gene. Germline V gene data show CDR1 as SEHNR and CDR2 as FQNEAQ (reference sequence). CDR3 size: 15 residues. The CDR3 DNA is TGTGCCAGCAGCTATCCGGACAGGGGGACCTACGAGCAGTACTTC. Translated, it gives CASSYPDRGTYEQYF.

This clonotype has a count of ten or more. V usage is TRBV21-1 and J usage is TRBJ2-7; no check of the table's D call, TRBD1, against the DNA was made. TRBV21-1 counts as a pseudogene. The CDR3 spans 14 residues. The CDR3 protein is CASTGQGGGYEQYF. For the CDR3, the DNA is TGTGCCAGCACCGGACAGGGAGGCGGTTACGAGCAGTACTTC.

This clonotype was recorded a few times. In DNA form, the CDR3 reads TGCAGTGCTAGGTGTGGGGGACCAATGGGACTAGCGGGGGAGACCCAGTACTTC. It codes for CSARCGGPMGLAGETQYF. The V gene is TRBV20-1, the J gene TRBJ2-5; 13 nucleotides line up with TRBD2. J was trimmed by 5 bases and V by 3 bases; bases with no gene match: 15. Germline V gene lookup returns CDR1 DFQATT and CDR2 SNEGSKA (reference sequence). The CDR3 extends over 18 amino acids.

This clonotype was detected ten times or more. The CDR3 loop is CASSLQYRGRWDFVGELFF. For the CDR3, the DNA is TGTGCCAGCAGCTTACAGTACAGGGGGCGCTGGGATTTCGTCGGGGAGCTGTTTTTT. The chain employs TRBV7-8 and TRBJ2-2, with TRBD1 matching over 9 bases. CDR1 and CDR2 from the germline V gene are SGHVS and FQNEAQ. This CDR3 comprises 19 residues. V dropped 2 bases and J dropped 7; count of bases not matched to a gene: 17. The full variable domain, completed using reference TRBV7-8 and TRBJ2-2, is GAGVSQSPRYKVAKRGQDVALRCDPISGHVSLFWYQQALGQGPEFLTYFQNEAQLDKSGLPSDRFFAERPEGSVSTLKIQRTQQEDSAVYLCASSLQYRGRWDFVGELFFGEGSRLTVL.

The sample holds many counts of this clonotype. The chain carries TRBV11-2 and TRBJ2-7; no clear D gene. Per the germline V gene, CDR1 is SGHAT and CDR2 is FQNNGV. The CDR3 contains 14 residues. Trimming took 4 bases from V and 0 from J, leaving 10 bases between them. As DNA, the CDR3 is TGTGCCAGCAGCTCTGGACGGAACTCCTACGAGCAGTACTTC. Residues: CASSSGRNSYEQYF.

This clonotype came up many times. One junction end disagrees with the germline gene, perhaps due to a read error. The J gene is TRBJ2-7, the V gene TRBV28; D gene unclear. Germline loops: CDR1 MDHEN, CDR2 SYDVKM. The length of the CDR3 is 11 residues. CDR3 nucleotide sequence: TGTGCCAGCAGTTCTTTTTTGGGAATCAATTTC. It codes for CASSSFLGINF.

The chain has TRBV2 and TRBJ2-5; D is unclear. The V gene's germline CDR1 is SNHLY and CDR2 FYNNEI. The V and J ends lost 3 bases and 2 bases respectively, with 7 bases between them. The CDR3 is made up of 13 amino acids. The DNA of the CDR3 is TGTGCCAGCAGTGAGTGGGCACAAGAGACCCAGTACTTC. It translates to CASSEWAQETQYF. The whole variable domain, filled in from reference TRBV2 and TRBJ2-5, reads EPEVTQTPSHQVTQMGQEVILRCVPISNHLYFYWYRQILGQKVEFLVSFYNNEISEKSEIFDDQFSVERPDGSNFTLKIRSTKLEDSAMYFCASSEWAQETQYFGPGTRLLVL.

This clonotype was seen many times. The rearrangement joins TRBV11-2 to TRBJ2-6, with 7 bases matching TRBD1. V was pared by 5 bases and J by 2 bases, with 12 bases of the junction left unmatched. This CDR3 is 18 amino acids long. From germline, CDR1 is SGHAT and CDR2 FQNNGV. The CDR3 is CASSPRTGLMTGANVLTF. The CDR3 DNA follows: TGTGCCAGCAGCCCAAGGACAGGCCTTATGACTGGGGCCAACGTCCTGACTTTC.

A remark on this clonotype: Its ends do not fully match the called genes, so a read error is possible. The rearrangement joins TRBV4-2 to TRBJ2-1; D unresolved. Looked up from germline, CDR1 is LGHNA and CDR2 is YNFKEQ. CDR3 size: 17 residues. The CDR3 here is CAISPRAWTAAYNEQFF. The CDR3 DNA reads TGTGCCATCAGCCCCCGGGCATGGACGGCTGCCTACAATGAGCAGTTCTTC.

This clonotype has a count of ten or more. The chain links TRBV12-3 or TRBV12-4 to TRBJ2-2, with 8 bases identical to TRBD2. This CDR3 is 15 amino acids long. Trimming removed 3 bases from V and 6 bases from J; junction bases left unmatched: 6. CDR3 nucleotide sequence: TGTGCCAGCAGTTTCTTAGCGGGAAAGGCCGGGGAGCTGTTTTTT. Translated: CASSFLAGKAGELFF.

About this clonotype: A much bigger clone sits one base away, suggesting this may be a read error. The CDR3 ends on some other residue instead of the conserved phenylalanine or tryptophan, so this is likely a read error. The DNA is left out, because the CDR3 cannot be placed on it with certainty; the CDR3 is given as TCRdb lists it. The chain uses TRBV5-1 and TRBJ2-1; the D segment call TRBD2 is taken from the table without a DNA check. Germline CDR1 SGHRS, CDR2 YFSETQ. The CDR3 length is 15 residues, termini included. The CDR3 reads CASSLDGAPLLIRFL.

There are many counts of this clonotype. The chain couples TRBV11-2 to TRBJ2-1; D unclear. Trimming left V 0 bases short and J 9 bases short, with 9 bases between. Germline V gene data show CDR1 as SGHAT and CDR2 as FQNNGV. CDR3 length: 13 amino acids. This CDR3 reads CASSLDLGFEQFF. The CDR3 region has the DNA TGTGCCAGCAGCTTAGATTTGGGTTTTGAGCAGTTCTTC.

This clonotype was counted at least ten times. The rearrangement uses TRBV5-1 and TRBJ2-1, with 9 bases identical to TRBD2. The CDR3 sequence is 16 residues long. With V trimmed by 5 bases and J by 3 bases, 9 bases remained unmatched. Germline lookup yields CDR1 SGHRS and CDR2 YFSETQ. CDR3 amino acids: CASRFSGGIYYNEQFF. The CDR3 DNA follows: TGCGCCAGCAGATTTAGCGGGGGAATCTACTACAATGAGCAGTTCTTC.

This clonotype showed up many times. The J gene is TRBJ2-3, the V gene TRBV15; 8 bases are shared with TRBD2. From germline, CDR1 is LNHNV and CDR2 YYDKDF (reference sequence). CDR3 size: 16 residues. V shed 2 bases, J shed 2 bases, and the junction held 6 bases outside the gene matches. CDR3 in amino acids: CATSRSLLADTDTQYF. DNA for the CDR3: TGTGCCACCAGCAGAAGTTTACTAGCGGACACAGATACGCAGTATTTT.